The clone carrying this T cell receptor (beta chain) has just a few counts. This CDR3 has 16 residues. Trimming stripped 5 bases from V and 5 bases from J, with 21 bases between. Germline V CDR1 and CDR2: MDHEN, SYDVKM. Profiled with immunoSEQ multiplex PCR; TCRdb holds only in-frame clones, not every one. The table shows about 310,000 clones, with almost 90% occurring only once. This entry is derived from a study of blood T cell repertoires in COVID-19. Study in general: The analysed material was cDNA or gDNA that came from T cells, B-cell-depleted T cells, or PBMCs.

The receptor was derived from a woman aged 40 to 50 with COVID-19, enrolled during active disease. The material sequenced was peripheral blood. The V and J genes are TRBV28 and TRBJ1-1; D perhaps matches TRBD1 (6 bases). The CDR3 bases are TGTGCCAGCAGTCCCCTCCCGGGACAAGATCCGACTGAAGCTTTCTTT. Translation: CASSPLPGQDPTEAFF.